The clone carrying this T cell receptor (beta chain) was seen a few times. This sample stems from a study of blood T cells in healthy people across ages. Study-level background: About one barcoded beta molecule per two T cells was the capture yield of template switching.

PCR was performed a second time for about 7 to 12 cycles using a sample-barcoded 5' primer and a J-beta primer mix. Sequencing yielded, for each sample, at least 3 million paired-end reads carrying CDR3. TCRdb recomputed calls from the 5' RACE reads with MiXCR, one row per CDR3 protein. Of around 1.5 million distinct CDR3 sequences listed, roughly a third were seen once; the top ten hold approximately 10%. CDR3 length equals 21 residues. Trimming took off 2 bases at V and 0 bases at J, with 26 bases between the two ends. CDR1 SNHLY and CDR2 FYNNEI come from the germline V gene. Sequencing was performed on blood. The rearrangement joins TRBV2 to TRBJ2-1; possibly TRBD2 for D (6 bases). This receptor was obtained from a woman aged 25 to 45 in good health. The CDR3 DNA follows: TGTGCCAGCAGTGAAAGGTCCGTGGCGGGGCGGCCCCTAAGCTCCTACAATGAGCAGTTCTTC. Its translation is CASSERSVAGRPLSSYNEQFF.